Shown below are 18 T cell receptor beta chains from a single sample sequenced in a study of cytomegalovirus exposure and HLA in healthy donors. PCR involved 60 Vbeta and 13 Jbeta primers. Only in-frame clones appear in the TCRdb table, and some are missing; sequencing was by immunoSEQ multiplex PCR. The sample lists 100,000 to 150,000 clones, about 79% seen once, with 1.9% in the top ten. Sequencing used PBMCs. These receptors came from a man over 45 in good health and CMV-seronegative.

The chain carries TRBV6-5 and TRBJ1-1; D is unclear. The CDR3 spans 15 residues. Trimming stripped 5 bases from V and 1 base from J, with 14 bases between. CDR1 and CDR2 from the germline V gene are MNHEY and SVGAGI. The CDR3 loop reads CASSGPRSGNTEAFF. CDR3 DNA sequence: TGTGCCAGCAGTGGGCCGAGAAGTGGGAACACTGAAGCTTTCTTT.

J is TRBJ2-2 and V is TRBV28; D remains ambiguous. V shed 5 bases and J shed 6 bases, with 16 bases lying between them. This CDR3 is 15 amino acids long. Germline CDR1 and CDR2: MDHEN and SYDVKM. CDR3 loop: CASSRHTDSAGELFF. CDR3 DNA: TGTGCCAGCAGTCGTCACACCGACTCGGCCGGGGAGCTGTTTTTT.

In its sample, this clone was seen once. The J gene is TRBJ2-1, the V gene TRBV7-3; 7 nucleotides match TRBD2. The CDR3 spans 13 residues. J gave up 6 bases and V 3 bases, and 2 bases lay outside the gene matches. Germline CDR1 SGHTA, CDR2 FQGTGA. The CDR3 coding sequence is TGTGCCAGCAGCTTGGGAGGGGTCAATGAGCAGTTCTTC. This gives the protein CASSLGGVNEQFF.

The chain couples TRBV7-7 to TRBJ2-3; TRBD2 matches at 9 bases. The V segment lost 4 bases and the J segment 6 bases; nucleotides outside the gene matches: 11. Germline values: CDR1 SSHAT, CDR2 FNYEAQ (reference sequence). The CDR3 has 16 amino acids. CDR3 DNA: TGTGCCAGCAGCTCCACTGGCGGGGGGGCTTGGGATACGCAGTATTTT. The encoded protein is CASSSTGGGAWDTQYF.

CDR3 in DNA: TGTGCCAGCTCAACGGAACAGAGTCAGCCCCAGCATTTT. Its translation: CASSTEQSQPQHF. The chain recombines TRBV18 with TRBJ1-5; D gene unclear. The CDR3 has 13 amino acids. V gave up 5 bases and J gave up 6 bases, with 11 bases separating them. Germline CDR1 and CDR2: KGHSH and LQKENI.

The genes are TRBV2 and TRBJ1-1, with a weak D call TRBD1 (5 bases). The CDR3 consists of 14 residues. Trimming shortened V by 5 bases and J by 1 base, and 11 bases separated the two germline ends. Per germline, CDR1 SNHLY and CDR2 FYNNEI. The CDR3 nucleotides are TGTGCCAGCAGTCCAGGGTGGGGGAACACTGAAGCTTTCTTT. Translated, it gives CASSPGWGNTEAFF.

The chain links TRBV10-3 to TRBJ1-1, with D maybe TRBD1 (5 bases). The germline CDR1 and CDR2 sequences are ENHRY and SYGVKD. With 2 bases removed from V and 3 bases from J, the gap between germline ends came to 16 bases. This CDR3 spans 16 amino acids. Written as DNA, the CDR3 is TGTGCCATCAGTGAGAGGGCAGGCGGGGCGTACACTGAAGCTTTCTTT. It codes for CAISERAGGAYTEAFF.

This clone was counted a single time. The chain couples TRBV6-6 to TRBJ1-5; a possible D gene is TRBD1 (6 bases). V shed 10 bases and J shed 6 bases, with 19 bases lying between them. This CDR3 spans 14 amino acids. Per the germline V gene, CDR1 is MNHNY and CDR2 is SVGAGI (reference sequence). CDR3 sequence reads: CATSPGQIVQPQHF. The CDR3 DNA reads TGTGCCACCAGCCCTGGACAGATCGTTCAGCCCCAGCATTTT.

This clone occurred once. The chain combines TRBV27 with TRBJ2-1; 8 bases match TRBD2. Germline CDR1 and CDR2: MNHEY and SMNVEV (reference sequence). The CDR3 is 13 amino acids. Losses at the gene ends were 3 bases for V and 5 bases for J; bases not matched to a gene: 0. The CDR3 coding sequence is TGTGCCAGCAGTTTTAGCGGGGACAATGAGCAGTTCTTC. This gives the protein CASSFSGDNEQFF.

The chain joins TRBV5-5 to TRBJ1-2; weak D call: TRBD1 (6 bases). The V end lost 5 bases, the J end lost 4 bases, and 15 bases lay between the germline ends. The V gene's germline CDR1 is SGHKS and CDR2 YYEKEE (reference sequence). The CDR3 length is 14 residues. CDR3 residues: CASSGDIGSYGYTF. The CDR3 DNA reads TGTGCCAGCAGTGGGGACATTGGGTCCTATGGCTACACCTTC.

The J gene is TRBJ2-7, the V gene TRBV4-2; maybe TRBD1 (5 bases). Germline V gene lookup returns CDR1 LGHNA and CDR2 YNFKEQ. Trimming removed 0 bases from V and 4 bases from J, with 13 bases in between. The CDR3 has 15 amino acids. The CDR3 DNA reads TGTGCCAGCAGCCAAGAGCAGGGCCTGGGATACGAGCAGTACTTC. Encoded protein: CASSQEQGLGYEQYF.

The V call is TRBV10-3, the J call TRBJ2-5, with D perhaps matching TRBD2 (5 bases). Trimming cost V 4 bases and J 1 base, with 13 bases left between them. The CDR3 has 15 amino acids. The germline V gene encodes CDR1 ENHRY and CDR2 SYGVKD. The CDR3 loop is CAISARKSGQETQYF. As DNA, the CDR3 is TGTGCCATCAGTGCCAGGAAAAGCGGCCAAGAGACCCAGTACTTC.

This clone was seen a handful of times. This CDR3 reads CASSLFQGSYNEQFF. The CDR3 DNA follows: TGTGCCAGCAGTTTATTCCAGGGTTCCTACAATGAGCAGTTCTTC. The chain joins TRBV28 to TRBJ2-1; tentative D call: TRBD1 (5 bases). Germline V gene sequence: CDR1 MDHEN, CDR2 SYDVKM. This CDR3 region has 15 residues. V was clipped by 1 base and J by 1 base, with 8 bases between them. The full variable domain, rest sourced from reference TRBV28 and TRBJ2-1, is DVKVTQSSRYLVKRTGEKVFLECVQDMDHENMFWYRQDPGLGLRLIYFSYDVKMKEKGDIPEGYSVSREKKERFSLILESASTNQTSMYLCASSLFQGSYNEQFFGPGTRLTVL.

This clone has only a few counts. The chain employs TRBV2 and TRBJ2-5; unclear D gene. The germline V and J ends were trimmed by 7 bases and 5 bases, with 8 bases remaining between them. There are 11 residues in the CDR3. CDR1 and CDR2 (germline): SNHLY, FYNNEI. In DNA form, the CDR3 reads TGTGCCAGCAAGTATGGCGAGACCCAGTACTTC. Amino acids: CASKYGETQYF.

The chain combines TRBV12-2 with TRBJ2-5; whether TRBD2, the table's D call, matches the DNA was not checked. TRBV12-2 is an annotated pseudogene. The CDR3 has 17 amino acids. The CDR3: CASRPLSCGALKETQYF. Here the CDR3 DNA reads TGTGCAAGTCGCCCCCTTTCATGCGGGGCGTTAAAAGAGACCCAGTACTTC.

This clone has a single count. This chain connects TRBV7-3 to TRBJ2-2; D is ambiguous. CDR1 SGHTA and CDR2 FQGTGA come from the germline V gene. Trimming took off 1 base at V and 6 bases at J, with 6 bases between the two ends. The CDR3 has 13 residues. CDR3 region: CASSLNRAGELFF. The CDR3, as DNA: TGTGCCAGCAGCTTAAATCGCGCCGGGGAGCTGTTTTTT.

The chain is built from TRBV19 and TRBJ2-7, with D possibly being TRBD2 (6 bases). The germline CDR1 and CDR2 sequences are LNHDA and SQIVND (reference sequence). CDR3 length: 13 amino acids. V lost 5 bases to trimming and J lost 2 bases, with 10 bases between them. CDR3 nucleotides: TGTGCCAGTAGTTCGGGGGTAGCCTACGAGCAGTACTTC. Residues: CASSSGVAYEQYF.

The rearrangement links TRBV6-5 to TRBJ1-5; unclear D gene. Germline values: CDR1 MNHEY, CDR2 SVGAGI. The CDR3 runs 14 residues. Between the trimmed V and J ends, which lost 6 bases and 9 bases, there was a span of 18 bases. CDR3 coding DNA: TGTGCCAGCAGATCCGGTGGGGAGATGATGCCCCAGCATTTT. Translation: CASRSGGEMMPQHF.